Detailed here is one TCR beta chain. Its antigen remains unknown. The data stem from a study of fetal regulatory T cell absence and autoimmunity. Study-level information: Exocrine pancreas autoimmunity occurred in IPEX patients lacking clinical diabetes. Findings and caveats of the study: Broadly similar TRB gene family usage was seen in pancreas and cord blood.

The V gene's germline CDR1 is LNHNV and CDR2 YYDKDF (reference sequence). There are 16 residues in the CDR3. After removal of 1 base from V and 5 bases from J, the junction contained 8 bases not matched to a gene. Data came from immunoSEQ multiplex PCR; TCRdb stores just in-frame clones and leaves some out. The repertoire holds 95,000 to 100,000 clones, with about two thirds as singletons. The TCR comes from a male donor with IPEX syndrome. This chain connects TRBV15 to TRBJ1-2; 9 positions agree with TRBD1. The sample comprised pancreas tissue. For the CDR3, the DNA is TGTGCCACCAGCAGAGCGCTACAGGGGGCAAAGTATGGCTACACCTTC. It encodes CATSRALQGAKYGYTF.